The rows below give T cell receptor beta chains drawn from one sample of a study of beta chain features in type 1 diabetes. TCRdb's table, derived via immunoSEQ multiplex PCR, lists solely in-frame clones and lacks some. This table holds about 350,000 clones, roughly 21% found once. Sample: naive CD4+ T cells from blood. These receptors all stem from a woman younger than 30 in good health. Both conserved end residues are trimmed from each CDR3.

length	V	J	CDR3
10	TRBV5-1	TRBJ2-4	ASSLSGNIQY
13	TRBV2	TRBJ1-2	ASSESGRAIYGYT
9	TRBV7-9	TRBJ2-7	ASSLNSEQY
11	TRBV10-3	TRBJ2-1	AISASSYNEQF
14	TRBV5-4	TRBJ2-1	ASSSSGLAGYNEQF
13	TRBV9	TRBJ2-7	ASSVGLAGEYEQY
11	TRBV27	TRBJ2-3	ASTGGTTDTQY
14	TRBV6-6	TRBJ1-1	ASSYGRGPLNTEAF
15	TRBV5-1	TRBJ2-2	ASSFTGTSSFAGELF
14	TRBV7-2	TRBJ2-5	ASSPSRGARQETQY
14	TRBV4-3	TRBJ2-1	ASSQVGLAGADEQF
12	TRBV14	TRBJ2-7	ASSRLGQFYEQY
12	TRBV7-9	TRBJ2-5	ASSLAQHQETQY